This T cell receptor beta chain appears in the sequencing data of a study of cytomegalovirus exposure and HLA in healthy donors. Whole-study findings and limits: Most TCR beta V segments were productive about 87% or about 30% of the time in an earlier analysis. Information on immune exposure was restricted to one variable (CMV serostatus).

In germline, CDR1 is MDHEN, CDR2 SYDVKM. The CDR3 runs to 14 residues. The junction had 6 bases not matched to a gene; V was cut back by 6 bases and J by 5 bases. About this clone itself: Its antigen is not known.

A multiplex PCR was run with 60 Vbeta primers and 13 Jbeta primers. Per the authors' pipeline: Later, an analysis found approximately 80 million unique TCR beta chains, and about 10 million of these were shared. Clones were read by immunoSEQ multiplex PCR, and TCRdb kept only the in-frame ones, dropping some. The V and J calls and clone size are taken from that table; D and trimming were inferred from the DNA. The table lists 95,000 to 150,000 clones, just over 65% of them singletons. Sequenced input: PBMCs. The clonotype originates from a man between 18 and 35 years old in good health and CMV-seronegative. The chain combines TRBV28 with TRBJ1-4; 7 bases fit TRBD1. This CDR3 is CASRRDSSNEKLFF. The CDR3 nucleotides read TGTGCCAGCAGGCGGGACAGTTCAAATGAAAAACTGTTTTTT. Supplemented by reference TRBV28 and TRBJ1-4, the full variable domain reads DVKVTQSSRYLVKRTGEKVFLECVQDMDHENMFWYRQDPGLGLRLIYFSYDVKMKEKGDIPEGYSVSREKKERFSLILESASTNQTSMYLCASRRDSSNEKLFFGSGTQLSVL.